The TCR beta chain under discussion was sequenced for a study of blood T cell repertoires in COVID-19. Study-wide context: Sample material is recorded as cDNA or gDNA derived from T cells, B-cell-depleted T cells, or PBMCs.

The CDR3 is 16 residues long. The ends were cut back, 1 base at V and 2 bases at J, with 15 bases in the middle. Germline CDR1 reads SGHDT; CDR2 reads YYEEEE. Under the authors' procedure: Amplification from reference gene primers served as the basis for estimated nucleated cell counts. Generated by immunoSEQ multiplex PCR, the TCRdb table keeps only in-frame clones and is missing some. D and trimming were read from the DNA, whereas the V and J calls and clone size are those reported in that table. This repertoire shows about 38,000 clones, around 90% found once; its top ten account for less than 30%.

The sample taken for sequencing was peripheral blood. The V call is TRBV5-6, the J call TRBJ2-5, with D unresolved. The receptor was isolated from a man in his sixties with active or convalescent COVID-19. Written as DNA, the CDR3 is TGTGCCAGCAGCTTGCGTTTCCCCTTTAAACAAGAGACCCAGTACTTC. Its protein is CASSLRFPFKQETQYF.